This T cell receptor beta chain was identified in a study of shared T cell receptors in the human thymus. TCRdb's copy holds only in-frame clones and misses some; the assay was immunoSEQ multiplex PCR. The sample carries approximately 760,000 clones, approximately 85% recorded once. This clone was seen only once. This same sample was also taken into another study, of human thymus T cells. That report adds: Finnish infants who were healthy and having corrective surgery for congenital heart defects made up the donors. Surgeons resected thymus tissue during corrective heart surgery. The authors found apparently biased V and J gene usage in thymic and blood repertoires. Thymic repertoires of unrelated individuals were reported in related research to overlap highly.

The origin of this receptor is a girl under three years old with a congenital heart defect. Material for sequencing was thymocytes.

CDR3 residues: CASSGSSGGTYNEQFF. CDR3 DNA: TGTGCCAGCAGCGGCTCTAGCGGGGGGACCTACAATGAGCAGTTCTTC. The V gene is TRBV9, the J gene TRBJ2-1; 11 nucleotides match TRBD2. In germline, CDR1 is SGDLS, CDR2 YYNGEE. V was clipped by 3 bases and J by 2 bases; unmatched bases: 4. This CDR3 has 16 amino acids.